One sample yielded the 15 T cell receptor beta chains listed below, sequenced in a study of blood T cells in healthy people across ages. A second PCR, run for roughly 6 to 11 cycles, used a sample-barcoded 5' primer plus a J-beta primer mix. TCRdb itself ran the 5' RACE reads through MiXCR, one entry per CDR3 protein. The table has 600,000 to 850,000 distinct CDR3 sequences, roughly 47% seen once; the top ten hold about 20%. The specimen was blood. These receptors were taken from a woman aged 60-75 years in good health.

The genes are TRBV11-3 and TRBJ2-3; 7 positions match TRBD2. The CDR3 extends over 15 amino acids. The V segment lost 4 bases and the J segment 5 bases; nucleotides outside the gene matches: 9. CDR1 is SGHNT, CDR2 YENEEA, per germline. The CDR3 region has the DNA TGTGCCAGCAGCTCCCGCAGCGGGGAGGGAGATACGCAGTATTTT. Its protein product is CASSSRSGEGDTQYF.

This clonotype was found many times. The J gene is TRBJ2-7, the V gene TRBV29-1, with D perhaps TRBD1 (5 bases). V lost 6 bases and J lost 3, with 9 bases in between. Germline values: CDR1 SQVTM, CDR2 ANQGSEA. This CDR3 contains 11 residues. The CDR3: CSVSDSYEQYF. As DNA, the CDR3 is TGCAGCGTATCCGACAGCTACGAGCAGTACTTC.

The V call is TRBV5-1, the J call TRBJ2-3; 10 bases map to TRBD2. The trim removed 2 bases at V and 2 bases at J, leaving 5 bases unmatched. Per germline, CDR1 SGHRS and CDR2 YFSETQ. This CDR3 has 16 residues. The CDR3 here is CASSFLAGVPTDTQYF. DNA of the CDR3: TGCGCCAGCAGCTTCCTAGCGGGAGTACCCACAGATACGCAGTATTTT.

In its sample, this clonotype was seen a few times. V gene TRBV29-1 combines with J gene TRBJ1-4, with 7 bases matching TRBD1. V shed 5 bases, J shed 5 bases, and the junction held 11 bases outside the gene matches. CDR3 length equals 15 residues. The germline CDR1 and CDR2 sequences are SQVTM and ANQGSEA. CDR3 in amino acids: CSVKQGTAINEKLFF. DNA of the CDR3: TGCAGCGTTAAACAGGGGACAGCGATAAATGAAAAACTGTTTTTT.

This clonotype came up many times. The chain carries TRBV10-2 and TRBJ2-5; D gene uncertain. The germline V gene encodes CDR1 WSHSY and CDR2 SAAADI. This CDR3 is built from 13 residues. V lost 5 bases, J lost 4 bases, and 11 bases lay in between. The CDR3 loop reads CASSPRSGETQYF. The DNA of the CDR3 is TGCGCCAGCAGTCCTAGGAGTGGAGAGACCCAGTACTTC.

The rearrangement uses TRBV5-5 and TRBJ2-1, with D possibly TRBD2 on 5 matching bases. The length of the CDR3 is 16 residues. Germline loops: CDR1 SGHKS, CDR2 YYEKEE (reference sequence). V was trimmed by 4 bases and J by 1 base, leaving 15 bases between them. Here the CDR3 reads CASSGSDWESYNEQFF. In DNA, the CDR3 is TGTGCCAGCAGCGGATCGGACTGGGAATCCTACAATGAGCAGTTCTTC. Full variable domain (rest looked up from reference TRBV5-5 and TRBJ2-1): DAGVTQSPTHLIKTRGQQVTLRCSPISGHKSVSWYQQVLGQGPQFIFQYYEKEERGRGNFPDRFSARQFPNYSSELNVNALLLGDSALYLCASSGSDWESYNEQFFGPGTRLTVL.

This clonotype was observed a few times. As DNA, the CDR3 is TGTGCCAGCAGCCAAGGGACTAACTACGAGCAGTACTTC. Translating it yields CASSQGTNYEQYF. The chain carries TRBV3-1 and TRBJ2-7; D possibly corresponds to TRBD2 (6 bases). Trimming left V 1 base short and J 3 bases short, with 7 bases between. CDR1 is LGHDT, CDR2 YNNKEL, per germline (reference sequence). The CDR3 has 13 residues.

The chain joins TRBV3-1 to TRBJ2-7; D not certain. Germline V gene lookup returns CDR1 LGHDT and CDR2 YNNKEL (reference sequence). V lost 0 bases and J 3 bases, leaving 9 bases between the germline ends. CDR3 length: 14 residues. CDR3 DNA sequence: TGTGCCAGCAGCCAAGAGCCTAGGAACTACGAGCAGTACTTC. It yields the protein CASSQEPRNYEQYF.

This rearrangement joins TRBV28 to TRBJ2-3; D uncertain. Trimming took off 6 bases at V and 2 bases at J, with 9 bases between the two ends. The CDR3 consists of 13 residues. The germline V gene encodes CDR1 MDHEN and CDR2 SYDVKM. The CDR3 DNA reads as TGTGCCAGCAGCCGCTCCTTCACAGATACGCAGTATTTT. Translating it yields CASSRSFTDTQYF.

The genes are TRBV25-1 and TRBJ2-1; maybe TRBD2 (5 bases). Germline values: CDR1 MGHDK, CDR2 SYGVNS. Trimming left V 2 bases short and J 8 bases short, with 10 bases between. This CDR3 contains 13 residues. The chain's CDR3 is CASSELAPDEQFF. CDR3 nucleotide sequence: TGTGCCAGCAGTGAACTAGCCCCCGATGAGCAGTTCTTC.

This clonotype was counted between two and nine times. The V call is TRBV25-1, the J call TRBJ1-4; D remains unclear. This CDR3 contains 12 residues. V was clipped by 5 bases and J by 10 bases, with 11 bases between them. CDR1 is MGHDK, CDR2 SYGVNS, per germline. DNA of the CDR3: TGTGCCAGCAGTATGAGCGCGGGAAAACTGTTTTTT. Translated, it gives CASSMSAGKLFF.

This clonotype showed up just a few times. This chain joins TRBV20-1 and TRBJ2-3; 8 nucleotides line up with TRBD2. From germline, CDR1 is DFQATT and CDR2 SNEGSKA (reference sequence). Trimming at V came to 3 bases and at J to 7 bases, leaving 18 bases not matched to a gene. This CDR3 is built from 17 residues. In nucleotides, the CDR3 is TGCAGTGCTAGCCCTACCGTAGCGGGAACAGTTATTTATACGCAGTATTTT. Amino acids: CSASPTVAGTVIYTQYF.

This clonotype was counted ten times or more. The rearrangement links TRBV15 to TRBJ2-7; D might be TRBD2 (5 bases). The germline V and J ends were trimmed by 0 bases and 2 bases, with 17 bases remaining between them. This CDR3 has 17 amino acids. CDR1 and CDR2 from the germline V gene are LNHNV and YYDKDF (reference sequence). For the CDR3, the DNA is TGTGCCACCAGCAGAGATAGTGGAAGCGGCAGAACCTACGAGCAGTACTTC. It codes for CATSRDSGSGRTYEQYF.

This chain links TRBV7-3 with TRBJ2-1, with TRBD1 as a possible D gene (5 bases). Trimming left V 0 bases short and J 10 bases short, with 10 bases between. This CDR3 comprises 13 residues. The germline CDR1 and CDR2 sequences are SGHTA and FQGTGA. The CDR3 DNA is TGTGCCAGCAGCTTAACGGGGCTCGAGGAGCAGTTCTTC. Residues: CASSLTGLEEQFF.

In its sample, this clonotype was seen a few times. DNA of the CDR3: TGTGCCAGCAGTGACGGTCAGATCACAGATACGCAGTATTTT. It yields the protein CASSDGQITDTQYF. V and J are TRBV6-4 and TRBJ2-3, with unresolved D. The germline CDR1 and CDR2 sequences are MRHNA and SNTAGT. V was cut by 2 bases and J by 2 bases, with 8 bases left in between. The CDR3 sequence is 14 residues long.